The clone carrying this T cell receptor (beta chain) came up a few times. V was trimmed by 8 bases and J by 3 bases, leaving 17 bases between them. The CDR3 totals 15 residues. Germline loops: CDR1 MDHEN, CDR2 SYDVKM. The data derive from a study of cytomegalovirus exposure and HLA in healthy donors. As for the study in general: Of all 400 or so donors who were genotyped, roughly 81% belonged to the Caucasian-associated ancestry cluster.

Primers included in the PCR were 60 Vbeta and 13 Jbeta primers. Measured with immunoSEQ multiplex PCR; TCRdb has only the in-frame clones, and not every one. The sample contains 100,000 to 150,000 clones, approximately 80% of which appear only once. This TCR was sampled from a human donor in good health. The source material was PBMCs. The chain recombines TRBV28 with TRBJ1-5; tentatively, D is TRBD1 (5 bases). The CDR3 loop is CASATQGGTNQPQHF. DNA for the CDR3: TGTGCCAGCGCCACCCAGGGAGGGACCAATCAGCCCCAGCATTTT.